This T cell receptor (beta chain) was found in a study of T cell responses to AZD1222 COVID-19 vaccine. Findings and caveats of the study: No repertoire was sampled before or during the peak T cell response, only after it. Clonal diversity was possibly underestimated, and white British individuals and females predominated among donors. As reported, nearly half of all spike-specific TCRs target variant regions that are unmutated.

This CDR3 has 13 amino acids. In germline, CDR1 is SQVTM, CDR2 ANQGSEA. Trimming removed 4 bases at V and 0 bases at J, with 8 bases between. This clone has only one observation. The target antigen is unknown. Repertoires were generated with immunoSEQ multiplex PCR, while TCRdb's copy carries only in-frame clones and drops some. The sample includes about 86,000 clones, about 88% of them seen just once. Some second doses came at about 4 weeks and others at about 12 weeks; these were pooled. The TCR comes from an adult who received the AZD1222 COVID-19 vaccine. The V gene is TRBV29-1, the J gene TRBJ2-3; TRBD2 is a possible D gene (5 bases). The sequencing here drew on peripheral blood, taken 28 days after the second AZD1222 dose. Here the CDR3 DNA reads TGCAGCGTTGTACCGGGAAGCACAGATACGCAGTATTTT. Its translation is CSVVPGSTDTQYF.